Each of the 17 T cell receptor beta chains below was sequenced from the same sample in a study of cytomegalovirus exposure and HLA in healthy donors. The PCR employed 60 Vbeta primers together with 13 Jbeta primers. This table comes from immunoSEQ multiplex PCR, and its TCRdb copy is limited to in-frame clones, with some not included. The sample includes about 130,000 clones, about 73% of them seen just once. Input material: PBMCs. All receptors come from a woman aged 40 to 50 in good health and CMV-seropositive.

Concerning this clone itself: Because it lacks the conserved phenylalanine or tryptophan at the end, this CDR3 is likely a read error. The limits of the CDR3 on the DNA are not certain, so only TCRdb's listed CDR3 is given. The V call is TRBV7-8, the J call TRBJ1-3. The length of the CDR3 is 8 amino acids, counting both ends. Germline CDR1 SGHVS, CDR2 FQNEAQ. This CDR3 reads CASSLDPV.

The gene calls are TRBV6-5 and TRBJ2-2; 8 bases align to TRBD2. The CDR3 contains 15 residues. The V gene end was trimmed by 4 bases and the J gene end by 4 bases; junction bases not matched to a gene: 5. CDR1 is MNHEY, CDR2 SVGAGI, per germline. This CDR3 is CASSLKLAATGELFF. The DNA for the CDR3 is TGTGCCAGCAGTTTGAAACTAGCGGCCACCGGGGAGCTGTTTTTT.

This chain uses TRBV6-7 with TRBJ1-6, with D unclear. TRBV6-7 is assigned to the ORF class and has an uncertain function. This CDR3 has 18 residues. Trimming left V 2 bases short and J 2 bases short, with 16 bases between. The CDR3 loop is CASSYKAGNRPYNSPLHF. DNA of the CDR3: TGTGCCAGCAGTTACAAGGCAGGTAATAGACCCTATAATTCACCCCTCCACTTT.

The chain joins TRBV30 to TRBJ1-2; 7 nucleotides align to TRBD1. The V gene end was trimmed by 0 bases and the J gene end by 4 bases; junction bases not matched to a gene: 8. This CDR3 is built from 15 residues. In germline, CDR1 is GTSNPN, CDR2 SVGIG (reference sequence). The CDR3 sequence is CAWSVRPPGGYGYTF. In DNA, the CDR3 is TGTGCCTGGAGTGTAAGGCCCCCAGGGGGCTATGGCTACACCTTC.

This clone was seen a few times. The chain uses TRBV5-1 and TRBJ1-5; TRBD1 matches at 9 bases. Germline lookup yields CDR1 SGHRS and CDR2 YFSETQ. The length of the CDR3 is 16 residues. Trimming took 3 bases from V and 7 from J; bases not matched to a gene: 11. This CDR3 is CASSSTGGTISQPQHF. The DNA for the CDR3 is TGCGCCAGCAGCTCGACAGGGGGTACAATCAGCCAGCCCCAGCATTTT.

The genes are TRBV28 and TRBJ2-7; maybe TRBD1 (6 bases). Trimming left V 5 bases short and J 3 bases short, with 14 bases between. The CDR3 sequence is 14 residues long. Germline V lookup: CDR1 MDHEN, CDR2 SYDVKM. The CDR3 nucleotides are TGTGCCAGCAGTCCCCGAGAGGGGGACTACGAGCAGTACTTC. It is translated as CASSPREGDYEQYF.

The CDR3 coding sequence is TGTGCCAGCAGCGCCACAGGTTTTAATGAAAAACTGTTTTTT. This sequence encodes CASSATGFNEKLFF. This chain joins TRBV7-9 and TRBJ1-4, with D maybe TRBD1 (5 bases). The CDR3 has 14 residues. CDR1 and CDR2 from the germline V gene are SEHNR and FQNEAQ (reference sequence). Trimming removed 5 bases at V and 4 bases at J, with 11 bases between.

This rearrangement joins TRBV5-8 to TRBJ2-7; 8 bases agree with TRBD1. CDR1 and CDR2 from the germline V gene are SGHTS and YDEGEE. V lost 5 bases, J lost 4 bases, and 5 bases stayed unmatched. This CDR3 comprises 13 residues. CDR3 nucleotide sequence: TGTGCCAGCAGACAACGGACAGGGTACGAGCAGTACTTC. Translation: CASRQRTGYEQYF.

This clone came up a few times. The V gene is TRBV6-5, the J gene TRBJ1-1, with D maybe TRBD1 (5 bases). The CDR3 covers 13 residues. Germline loops: CDR1 MNHEY, CDR2 SVGAGI. The ends were cut back, 0 bases at V and 11 bases at J, with 13 bases in the middle. The CDR3 loop is CASSYSEGWKAFF. In nucleotides, the CDR3 is TGTGCCAGCAGTTACTCGGAGGGGTGGAAGGCTTTCTTT.

This chain links TRBV9 with TRBJ2-2, with TRBD2 matching over 11 bases. V lost 0 bases, J lost 3 bases, and 1 base stayed unmatched. This CDR3 has 16 residues. Germline CDR1 and CDR2: SGDLS and YYNGEE. As DNA, the CDR3 is TGTGCCAGCAGCGTAGGACTAGCGGGGCACACCGGGGAGCTGTTTTTT. Encoded protein: CASSVGLAGHTGELFF.

This chain links TRBV6-4 with TRBJ2-1, with 10 bases lining up with TRBD2. Germline V gene lookup returns CDR1 MRHNA and CDR2 SNTAGT. V shed 5 bases, J shed 3 bases, and the junction held 4 bases outside the gene matches. CDR3 length: 15 residues. The CDR3 here is CASSLTSGNYNEQFF. CDR3 DNA sequence: TGTGCCAGCAGTTTAACTAGCGGGAACTACAATGAGCAGTTCTTC.

This clone was seen only once. This chain uses TRBV6-1 with TRBJ1-2; D might be TRBD1 (6 bases). The CDR3 is 14 residues long. The V and J ends lost 6 bases and 7 bases respectively, with 18 bases between them. Germline V gives CDR1 MNHNS, CDR2 SASEGT. CDR3 in amino acids: CASRGAGTTGGYTF. The CDR3 DNA sequence: TGTGCCAGCAGGGGGGCCGGGACAACGGGTGGCTACACCTTC.

The genes are TRBV6-5 and TRBJ2-1; 7 bases line up with TRBD1. The J segment lost 4 bases and the V segment lost 5 bases, leaving 8 bases of the junction unmatched. The CDR3 is made up of 15 amino acids. The V gene's germline CDR1 is MNHEY and CDR2 SVGAGI. Written as DNA, the CDR3 is TGTGCCAGCAGTCGAGACAGGGTGTCATACAATGAGCAGTTCTTC. Its protein is CASSRDRVSYNEQFF.

The chain employs TRBV7-9 and TRBJ1-2; no reliable D call. V lost 1 base, J lost 4 bases, and 10 bases lay in between. From germline, CDR1 is SEHNR and CDR2 FQNEAQ (reference sequence). The CDR3 extends over 14 amino acids. The CDR3 region is CASSLVLAGYGYTF. The CDR3 DNA follows: TGTGCCAGCAGCTTAGTATTAGCGGGCTATGGCTACACCTTC.

This clone was found a few times. The rearrangement uses TRBV15 and TRBJ1-6; 8 positions match TRBD1. Trimming removed 4 bases from V and 6 bases from J; junction bases left unmatched: 8. CDR1 LNHNV and CDR2 YYDKDF come from the germline V gene (reference sequence). The CDR3 loop spans 16 amino acids. CDR3 bases: TGTGCCACCAGCACCTCCTGGACAGGGCCTAATTCACCCCTCCACTTT. It yields the protein CATSTSWTGPNSPLHF.

CDR3 residues: CASSYGQGLLEQYF. DNA of the CDR3: TGTGCCAGCAGCTATGGACAGGGCCTACTCGAGCAGTACTTC. This chain joins TRBV11-2 and TRBJ2-7; 8 bases agree with TRBD1. The junction had 8 bases not matched to a gene; V was cut back by 4 bases and J by 6 bases. This CDR3 is built from 14 residues. Looked up from germline, CDR1 is SGHAT and CDR2 is FQNNGV.

The chain joins TRBV29-1 to TRBJ2-7; D gene unclear. V lost 2 bases to trimming and J lost 0 bases, with 8 bases between them. The CDR3 contains 13 residues. The V gene's germline CDR1 is SQVTM and CDR2 ANQGSEA. The CDR3 loop is CSVELRSSYEQYF. CDR3 DNA: TGCAGCGTTGAACTGCGGAGCTCCTACGAGCAGTACTTC.